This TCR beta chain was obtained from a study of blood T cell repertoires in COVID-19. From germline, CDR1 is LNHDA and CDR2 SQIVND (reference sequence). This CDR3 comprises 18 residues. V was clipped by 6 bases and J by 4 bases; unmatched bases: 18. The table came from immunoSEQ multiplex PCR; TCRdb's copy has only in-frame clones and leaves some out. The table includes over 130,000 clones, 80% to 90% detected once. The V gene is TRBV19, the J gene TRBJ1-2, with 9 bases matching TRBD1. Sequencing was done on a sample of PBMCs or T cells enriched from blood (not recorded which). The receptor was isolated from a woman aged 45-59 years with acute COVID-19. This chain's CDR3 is CASRRRSGQGFLSYGYTF. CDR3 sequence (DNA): TGTGCCAGTAGGAGAAGATCGGGACAGGGTTTTCTTAGCTATGGCTACACCTTC.